Sequencing of this T cell receptor (beta chain) was carried out in a study of control samples from healthy donors and cancer patients. This table comes from immunoSEQ multiplex PCR, and its TCRdb copy is limited to in-frame clones, with some not included. The data contain approximately 150,000 clones, around 92% of them singletons. CDR3 length: 17 amino acids. Germline V gives CDR1 SNHLY, CDR2 FYNNEI. V was cut by 6 bases and J by 5 bases, with 22 bases left in between. V is TRBV2 and J is TRBJ2-2; D perhaps matches TRBD2 (6 bases). Sequenced: blood. This sequence originates from a man aged 25-45 years in good health. The CDR3 nucleotides read TGTGCCAGCAGGGATCAACCGGGACTCTCCAGTACCGGGGAGCTGTTTTTT. The encoded protein is CASRDQPGLSSTGELFF. The full variable domain, completed using reference TRBV2 and TRBJ2-2, is EPEVTQTPSHQVTQMGQEVILRCVPISNHLYFYWYRQILGQKVEFLVSFYNNEISEKSEIFDDQFSVERPDGSNFTLKIRSTKLEDSAMYFCASRDQPGLSSTGELFFGEGSRLTVL.